The 21 T cell receptor beta chains listed next were all sequenced from one sample in a study of OX40 agonist ivuxolimab in advanced cancers. Library preparation was by the immunoSEQ multiplex PCR assay. TCRdb mirrors the immuneACCESS table, restricted to in-frame sequences. Some clones are absent from its copies; in checked studies, under half trace to an unresolved V gene, and the reason for the others is unknown. The sample data list more than 50,000 clones, and 75% to 85% of these were observed just once. About 1.2% of the sample comes from the top ten. The starting material was CD4+ or CD8+ T cells sorted from blood, obtained in a trial of the OX40 agonist ivuxolimab. These receptor sequences come from an adult with an advanced solid tumor such as melanoma, head and neck, liver or kidney cancer.

This chain connects TRBV29-1 to TRBJ2-5; maybe TRBD1 (6 bases). The V gene's germline CDR1 is SQVTM and CDR2 ANQGSEA. This CDR3 has 14 residues. Trimming removed 4 bases from V and 5 bases from J, with 17 bases in between. CDR3 protein: CSVVRGQSWETQYF. The CDR3 DNA sequence: TGCAGCGTTGTCCGGGGACAAAGTTGGGAGACCCAGTACTTC.

This clone was seen a handful of times. The chain couples TRBV2 to TRBJ1-6; D is possibly TRBD1 (6 bases). V was clipped by 0 bases and J by 10 bases, with 10 bases between them. This CDR3 region has 14 residues. CDR1 is SNHLY and CDR2 is FYNNEI in the germline V gene. The CDR3 DNA reads as TGTGCCAGCAGTGAAGCGTCAGGGGTATCACCCCTCCACTTT. Protein: CASSEASGVSPLHF. The full variable domain, rest sourced from reference TRBV2 and TRBJ1-6, is EPEVTQTPSHQVTQMGQEVILRCVPISNHLYFYWYRQILGQKVEFLVSFYNNEISEKSEIFDDQFSVERPDGSNFTLKIRSTKLEDSAMYFCASSEASGVSPLHFGNGTRLTVT.

The rearrangement links TRBV5-1 to TRBJ2-5; D is unclear. V shed 1 base and J shed 7 bases, with 11 bases lying between them. This CDR3 spans 13 amino acids. From germline, CDR1 is SGHRS and CDR2 YFSETQ. CDR3 sequence (DNA): TGCGCCAGCAGCTTGAATGTAGACTCGACCCAGTACTTC. Amino acid sequence: CASSLNVDSTQYF. Variable domain in full (rest from reference TRBV5-1 and TRBJ2-5): KAGVTQTPRYLIKTRGQQVTLSCSPISGHRSVSWYQQTPGQGLQFLFEYFSETQRNKGNFPGRFSGRQFSNSRSEMNVSTLELGDSALYLCASSLNVDSTQYFGPGTRLLVL.

This chain joins TRBV28 and TRBJ2-1; D is possibly TRBD1 or TRBD2 (5 bases each). This CDR3 region has 18 residues. Germline V lookup: CDR1 MDHEN, CDR2 SYDVKM. With 6 bases removed from V and 5 bases from J, the gap between germline ends came to 26 bases. The CDR3 loop reads CASSPAWGILLLDNEQFF. DNA for the CDR3: TGTGCCAGCAGCCCTGCTTGGGGGATATTACTCCTGGACAATGAGCAGTTCTTC.

The chain recombines TRBV4-1 with TRBJ1-2; D is perhaps TRBD1 (5 bases). Between the trimmed V and J ends, which lost 5 bases and 2 bases, there was a span of 15 bases. Germline lookup yields CDR1 MGHRA and CDR2 YSYEKL. This CDR3 spans 15 amino acids. The CDR3 protein is CASSIQVTGNYGYTF. For the CDR3, the DNA is TGCGCCAGCAGCATACAGGTAACAGGCAACTATGGCTACACCTTC.

This chain uses TRBV10-1 with TRBJ2-2, with D perhaps TRBD2 (7 bases). CDR3 length: 15 residues. Trimming cost V 3 bases and J 2 bases, with 10 bases left between them. The V gene's germline CDR1 is WNHNN and CDR2 SYGVQD (reference sequence). The CDR3: CASSERGGNTGELFF. The CDR3 DNA is TGCGCCAGCAGTGAAAGGGGGGGAAACACCGGGGAGCTGTTTTTT.

J is TRBJ2-7 and V is TRBV2; D possibly matches TRBD1 or TRBD2 (5 bases each). Germline V CDR1 and CDR2: SNHLY, FYNNEI. V was pared by 8 bases and J by 2 bases, with 16 bases between. This CDR3 region has 14 residues. The CDR3 sequence: CASSRGRTAYEQYF. DNA of the CDR3: TGTGCCAGCTCTCGGGGCAGGACCGCCTACGAGCAGTACTTC.

The V call is TRBV5-1, the J call TRBJ1-2; D gene uncertain. The CDR3 consists of 14 residues. The germline CDR1 and CDR2 sequences are SGHRS and YFSETQ. The germline V and J ends were trimmed by 4 bases and 0 bases, with 10 bases remaining between them. CDR3 loop: CASSVRQANYGYTF. The CDR3 bases are TGCGCCAGCAGCGTTAGGCAAGCTAACTATGGCTACACCTTC.

CDR3 bases: TGCGCCAGCAACCAAGACACACAGGGGGGTAGCAATCAGCCCCAGCATTTT. Translated: CASNQDTQGGSNQPQHF. The rearrangement joins TRBV5-1 to TRBJ1-5, with 8 bases fitting TRBD1. Germline CDR1 and CDR2: SGHRS and YFSETQ. V shed 6 bases and J 0 bases; nucleotides not matched to a gene: 11. The CDR3 covers 17 residues.

This clone was detected only once. The DNA of the CDR3 is TGTGCCAGCAGCCAAGATCTAGTGGGACAGGGTGGAAACACCATATATTTT. This gives the protein CASSQDLVGQGGNTIYF. The V and J genes are TRBV4-2 and TRBJ1-3; 9 nucleotides line up with TRBD1. V gave up 0 bases and J gave up 3 bases; unmatched junction bases: 6. Germline CDR1 and CDR2: LGHNA and YNFKEQ. This CDR3 spans 17 amino acids.

The chain links TRBV14 to TRBJ2-3; a possible D gene is TRBD1 (6 bases). Germline V lookup: CDR1 SGHDN, CDR2 FVKESK. The germline V and J ends were trimmed by 3 bases and 8 bases, with 21 bases remaining between them. CDR3 length equals 16 residues. CDR3 sequence (DNA): TGTGCCAGCAGCCAGATCGCGACAGGATCTTTGGGTACGCAGTATTTT. This sequence encodes CASSQIATGSLGTQYF.

The chain couples TRBV5-1 to TRBJ2-1, with a weak D call TRBD1 (6 bases). V was trimmed by 4 bases and J by 7 bases, leaving 12 bases between them. Germline CDR1 SGHRS, CDR2 YFSETQ. The CDR3 is 13 amino acids. CDR3 region: CASSTDRQNEQFF. The CDR3 coding sequence is TGCGCCAGCAGCACGGACAGACAAAATGAGCAGTTCTTC.

This clone was seen more than once but under ten times. The chain joins TRBV6-5 to TRBJ2-5; D is possibly TRBD1 (6 bases). The CDR3 length is 14 residues. CDR1 and CDR2 from the germline V gene are MNHEY and SVGAGI. The V gene lost 2 bases and the J gene lost 3 bases, with 10 bases spanning the gap. CDR3 DNA sequence: TGTGCCAGCAGTTACAGGGACACTAAAGAGACCCAGTACTTC. Its translation: CASSYRDTKETQYF.

The V and J genes are TRBV7-8 and TRBJ2-3; 7 nucleotides agree with TRBD2. This CDR3 contains 13 residues. Germline V gene data show CDR1 as SGHVS and CDR2 as FQNEAQ. With 5 bases clipped from V and 8 bases from J, the junction kept 7 bases outside the gene matches. The CDR3 DNA reads TGTGCCAGCAGCCATAGATGGGGGGGTACGCAGTATTTT. Translating it yields CASSHRWGGTQYF.

This chain links TRBV11-3 with TRBJ2-1, with 7 bases identical to TRBD1. V trimming: 3 bases; J trimming: 0 bases; junction bases outside the gene matches: 17. The CDR3 runs to 20 residues. Germline values: CDR1 SGHNT, CDR2 YENEEA. The CDR3 spells CASSFNRDSKRISSYNEQFF. The CDR3, as DNA: TGTGCCAGCAGCTTTAACCGGGACAGCAAAAGAATTAGCTCCTACAATGAGCAGTTCTTC.

V and J are TRBV30 and TRBJ1-5, with TRBD1 as a possible D gene (6 bases). The CDR3 is 14 residues long. The V gene lost 2 bases and the J gene lost 5 bases, with 13 bases spanning the gap. Per the germline V gene, CDR1 is GTSNPN and CDR2 is SVGIG (reference sequence). CDR3 loop: CAWSRDAGDQPQHF. Written as DNA, the CDR3 is TGTGCCTGGAGTCGGGATGCAGGGGATCAGCCCCAGCATTTT.

The CDR3 protein is CASSSGRNTGELFF. CDR3 nucleotides: TGTGCCAGTAGCTCGGGACGGAACACCGGGGAGCTGTTTTTT. The J gene is TRBJ2-2, the V gene TRBV19, with D perhaps assigned TRBD1 or TRBD2 (5 bases each). Germline lookup yields CDR1 LNHDA and CDR2 SQIVND (reference sequence). CDR3 size: 14 residues. Between the trimmed V and J ends, which lost 6 bases and 1 base, there was a span of 9 bases.

The J gene is TRBJ2-5, the V gene TRBV7-2, with 8 bases matching TRBD1. Trimming cost V 5 bases and J 4 bases; bases outside gene matches: 6. CDR3 length equals 14 residues. From germline, CDR1 is SGHTA and CDR2 FQGNSA. This CDR3 reads CASSITQGGETQYF. CDR3 nucleotide sequence: TGTGCCAGCAGCATAACACAGGGGGGAGAGACCCAGTACTTC.

The chain joins TRBV2 to TRBJ2-1; D possibly corresponds to TRBD2 (7 bases). Germline V lookup: CDR1 SNHLY, CDR2 FYNNEI. With 8 bases removed from V and 7 bases from J, the gap between germline ends came to 15 bases. CDR3 length: 13 amino acids. The CDR3 DNA is TGTGCCAGCTTAGGGGGGGCGATGAATGAGCAGTTCTTC. Translation gives CASLGGAMNEQFF.

The J gene is TRBJ2-7, the V gene TRBV7-9; 9 bases fit TRBD1. Germline V gene sequence: CDR1 SEHNR, CDR2 FQNEAQ (reference sequence). This CDR3 spans 14 amino acids. Trimming cost V 6 bases and J 3 bases; bases outside gene matches: 6. Written as DNA, the CDR3 is TGTGCCAGCAGTTGGACAGGGGAATACTACGAGCAGTACTTC. Its protein is CASSWTGEYYEQYF.

The V gene is TRBV6-5, the J gene TRBJ1-1; TRBD1 matches 8 bases. CDR1 MNHEY and CDR2 SVGAGI come from the germline V gene. The junction had 7 bases not matched to a gene; V was cut back by 7 bases and J by 9 bases. The CDR3 extends over 12 amino acids. CDR3 coding DNA: TGTGCCAGCATCCCCGCAGGGGGCCAAGCTTTCTTT. It is translated as CASIPAGGQAFF.